This TCR beta chain was found in a study of beta chain features in type 1 diabetes. On the study more broadly: What patients shared with healthy donors was a similar profile of age, gender and cell yields.

Reverse transcribing all isolated RNA meant expressed TCRB transcripts were sequenced. The protocol was immunoSEQ multiplex PCR, while the TCRdb copy is restricted to in-frame clones and leaves out a portion. This table holds 60,000 or so clones, approximately 62% found once. Study-wide points: Patients with type 1 diabetes carried fewer insertions and had more deletions at their VDJ junctions.

There was one heparinised blood draw per donor, averaging about 100 mL. Each of the CD4+ naive, central memory, regulatory and stem cell-like memory populations was sorted via CD45RO/CCR7/CD25/CD127/CD95/CD27. The CDR3 has 14 residues. With V trimmed by 5 bases and J by 3 bases, 4 bases remained unmatched. Germline CDR1 reads MNHNS; CDR2 reads SASEGT. About this clone: What it binds is not known. Other DNA sequences in the sample encode the same CDR3.

What was sequenced was Tregs from blood. The source of this sequence is a woman aged 18-29 years in good health. J is TRBJ1-5 and V is TRBV6-1; 7 bases line up with TRBD1. DNA of the CDR3: TGTGCCAGCAGTTGGGACAGAACCAATCAGCCCCAGCATTTT. This encodes CASSWDRTNQPQHF.